This is a list of T cell receptor beta chains from one sample in a study of T-cell reconstitution after alpha-beta-depleted transplantation in children. TCRdb passed the PCR reads through MiXCR, listing each CDR3 protein once. Among 500,000 or so distinct CDR3 sequences listed, about 31% were seen once. Sequences were derived from PBMCs from the stem cell graft donor, sampled from the stem cell graft. These receptors came from a human donor who donated a stem cell graft to a child with aplastic anemia. CDR3s leave out the opening cysteine and the closing phenylalanine or tryptophan.

V,J,CDR3
TRBV3-1,TRBJ2-1,ASSQEIRRGPYNEQF
TRBV6-1,TRBJ1-2,ASRTDRGRNYGYT
TRBV5-1,TRBJ2-2,ASRQPGLAGPGELF
TRBV5-4,TRBJ2-1,ASSLAGGSGNEQF
TRBV12-3/TRBV12-4,TRBJ1-6,ASSLSVQYNSPLH
TRBV4-3,TRBJ2-1,ASSQDRGVQSNEQF
TRBV7-9,TRBJ1-2,ASRDRVNYGYT
TRBV5-1,TRBJ2-6,ASSKTGIPNSGANVLT
TRBV15,TRBJ2-1,ATSRARESDRSSYNEQF
TRBV12-3/TRBV12-4,TRBJ2-3,ASSLRRGGDTQY
TRBV11-2,TRBJ1-4,ASSRNSPGGNEKLF
TRBV11-3,TRBJ2-1,ASSSASGSWNEQF
TRBV4-1,TRBJ2-4,ASSQETAGLAGGSNIQY
TRBV15,TRBJ1-1,ATSRGAPNTEAF
TRBV20-1,TRBJ2-7,SARDLGTTEDEQY
TRBV20-1,TRBJ1-1,SASLGNTEAF
TRBV20-1,TRBJ2-1,SARDRLAGGLNEQF
TRBV5-1,TRBJ2-1,ASKIAGVINEQF